Each of the 9 T cell receptor beta chains below was sequenced from the same sample in a study of blood T cell repertoires in COVID-19. Some clones are missing from TCRdb's copy, which holds only in-frame ones; the method was immunoSEQ multiplex PCR. The table records more than 200,000 clones, roughly 80% of them present only once. Sequenced sample: peripheral blood. All receptors come from a woman aged 65 to 85 with active or convalescent COVID-19.

The chain has TRBV2 and TRBJ2-1; the D gene is possibly TRBD2 (5 bases). The germline V and J ends were trimmed by 4 bases and 9 bases, with 13 bases remaining between them. The germline V gene encodes CDR1 SNHLY and CDR2 FYNNEI. This CDR3 has 13 residues. The CDR3 DNA sequence: TGTGCCAGCAGTGGGCCGAGCCGGGGTGAGCAGTTCTTC. Its protein is CASSGPSRGEQFF.

V and J are TRBV6-6 and TRBJ1-1; 10 nucleotides line up with TRBD1. This CDR3 is built from 13 residues. Per the germline V gene, CDR1 is MNHNY and CDR2 is SVGAGI (reference sequence). V shed 11 bases, J shed 4 bases, and the junction held 7 bases outside the gene matches. Here the CDR3 DNA reads TGTGCCGGGGACAGGGGAGGAGGCACTGAAGCTTTCTTT. The encoded protein is CAGDRGGGTEAFF.

The chain has TRBV18 and TRBJ1-1; no firm D call. Between the trimmed V and J ends, which lost 2 bases and 1 base, there was a span of 8 bases. The CDR3 is 14 amino acids. In germline, CDR1 is KGHSH, CDR2 LQKENI. The DNA for the CDR3 is TGTGCCAGCTCACCAACAGCAGAGAACACTGAAGCTTTCTTT. This gives the protein CASSPTAENTEAFF.

The J gene is TRBJ2-3, the V gene TRBV11-1; D is unresolved. CDR3 length: 14 residues. V lost 2 bases, J lost 2 bases, and 8 bases lay in between. The germline V gene has CDR1 SGHAT and CDR2 FQDESV (reference sequence). CDR3 bases: TGTGCCAGCAGCTTATCTGGCTCCACAGATACGCAGTATTTT. The encoded protein is CASSLSGSTDTQYF.

Only a few counts were recorded for this clone. Other DNA sequences from this sample encode an identical CDR3 as well. The chain couples TRBV2 to TRBJ1-5, with 10 bases that match TRBD1. Germline V CDR1 and CDR2: SNHLY, FYNNEI. The CDR3 sequence is 13 residues long. Trimming cost V 6 bases and J 5 bases; bases outside gene matches: 1. The DNA for the CDR3 is TGTGCCAGCAGGGGGACAGGGGATCAGCCCCAGCATTTT. Its protein is CASRGTGDQPQHF.

Only one count was recorded for this clone. The chain is built from TRBV11-2 and TRBJ1-2, with D possibly TRBD1 on 5 matching bases. CDR3 length equals 14 residues. Germline V gene lookup returns CDR1 SGHAT and CDR2 FQNNGV. Trimming pared 1 base from V and 8 bases from J, leaving 14 bases between. For the CDR3, the DNA is TGTGCCAGCAGCTTAGCGGGAGTGGGGGTAGGCTACACCTTC. Translation gives CASSLAGVGVGYTF. The variable domain in full, with the rest retrieved from reference TRBV11-2 and TRBJ1-2, is EAGVAQSPRYKIIEKRQSVAFWCNPISGHATLYWYQQILGQGPKLLIQFQNNGVVDDSQLPKDRFSAERLKGVDSTLKIQPAKLEDSAVYLCASSLAGVGVGYTFGSGTRLTVV.

The chain carries TRBV11-2 and TRBJ2-2; a weak D match, TRBD2 (6 bases). From germline, CDR1 is SGHAT and CDR2 FQNNGV. The V end lost 5 bases, the J end lost 5 bases, and 9 bases lay between the germline ends. The CDR3 totals 13 residues. CDR3 residues: CASSRRVTGELFF. For the CDR3, the DNA is TGTGCCAGCAGCAGGAGGGTAACCGGGGAGCTGTTTTTT.

The chain links TRBV6-6 to TRBJ2-2, with TRBD2 matching over 9 bases. V was clipped by 5 bases and J by 2 bases; unmatched bases: 12. This CDR3 contains 18 residues. Germline-derived CDR1 and CDR2 are MNHNY and SVGAGI (reference sequence). CDR3 in DNA: TGTGCCAGCAGTCGTCTAGCGGGGATGGGTTCCAACACCGGGGAGCTGTTTTTT. Protein sequence: CASSRLAGMGSNTGELFF.

This chain joins TRBV6-5 and TRBJ2-7; 11 positions agree with TRBD2. The CDR3 sequence is 14 residues long. The germline gives CDR1 MNHEY, CDR2 SVGAGI. The J segment lost 2 bases and the V segment lost 8 bases, leaving 5 bases of the junction unmatched. The CDR3 DNA follows: TGTGCCAGCGGTCTAGCGGGGGGAACCTACGAGCAGTACTTC. This translates into CASGLAGGTYEQYF.